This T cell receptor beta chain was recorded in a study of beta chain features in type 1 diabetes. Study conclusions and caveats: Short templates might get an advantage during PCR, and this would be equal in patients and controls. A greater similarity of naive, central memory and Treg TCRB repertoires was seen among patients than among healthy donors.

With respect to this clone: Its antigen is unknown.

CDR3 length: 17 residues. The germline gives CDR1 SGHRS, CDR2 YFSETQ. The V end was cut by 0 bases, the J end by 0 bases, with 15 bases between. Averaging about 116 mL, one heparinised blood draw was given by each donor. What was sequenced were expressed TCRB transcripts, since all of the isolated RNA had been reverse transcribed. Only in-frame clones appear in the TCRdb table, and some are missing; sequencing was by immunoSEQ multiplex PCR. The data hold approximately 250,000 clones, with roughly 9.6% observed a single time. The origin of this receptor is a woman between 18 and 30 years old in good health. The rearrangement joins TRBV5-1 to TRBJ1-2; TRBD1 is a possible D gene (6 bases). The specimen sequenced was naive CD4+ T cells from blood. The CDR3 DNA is TGCGCCAGCAGCTTGGGGGTACAGGGCCGTCCTAACTATGGCTACACCTTC. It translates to CASSLGVQGRPNYGYTF.